This T cell receptor beta chain was retrieved from a study of T cells after yellow fever vaccination. Trimming removed 4 bases at V and 0 bases at J, with 7 bases between. Germline V gives CDR1 SGHTA, CDR2 FQGNSA. There are 13 residues in the CDR3. TCRdb recomputed calls from the 5' RACE reads with MiXCR, one row per CDR3 protein. The sample gives fewer than 400,000 distinct CDR3 sequences, more than 5.5% of which show up once; 15% is in the top ten. This clonotype has at least ten counts. The rearrangement links TRBV7-2 to TRBJ2-7; D ambiguous. This TCR derives from a man aged 30-40 years who received the YFV17D yellow fever vaccine. Source: PBMCs, taken 5 days after the yellow fever booster vaccination. The chain's CDR3 is CASSSSASYEQYF. CDR3 nucleotides: TGTGCCAGCAGCTCCTCAGCCTCCTACGAGCAGTACTTC.